The 18 T cell receptor beta chains below all came from one sample that was sequenced in a study of blood T cell repertoires in COVID-19. Assay: immunoSEQ multiplex PCR; the TCRdb copy retains only in-frame clones and omits some. The repertoire holds roughly 66,000 clones, with approximately 86% as singletons. Sequencing used peripheral blood. The receptors derive from a man in his 60s with acute or convalescent COVID-19.

V is TRBV5-5 and J is TRBJ2-2; TRBD2 agrees at 10 bases. Trimming at V came to 4 bases and at J to 6 bases, leaving 6 bases not matched to a gene. The CDR3 covers 15 residues. CDR1 and CDR2 from the germline V gene are SGHKS and YYEKEE (reference sequence). In nucleotides, the CDR3 is TGTGCCAGCAGCCCAAGCGGGGGGGCTCCCGGGGAGCTGTTTTTT. Its protein product is CASSPSGGAPGELFF.

This chain connects TRBV2 to TRBJ2-5; D gene unclear. Germline V gene sequence: CDR1 SNHLY, CDR2 FYNNEI. Trimming cost V 9 bases and J 2 bases, with 10 bases left between them. CDR3 length equals 12 residues. In DNA, the CDR3 is TGTGCCAGTACGAGAATTCAAGAGACCCAGTACTTC. Protein sequence: CASTRIQETQYF.

This chain connects TRBV6-1 to TRBJ1-2; D is possibly TRBD1 (5 bases). The CDR3 is made up of 13 amino acids. V was pared by 10 bases and J by 0 bases, with 12 bases between. Germline CDR1 MNHNS, CDR2 SASEGT. This chain's CDR3 is CATPGVSNYGYTF. CDR3 coding DNA: TGTGCCACCCCGGGGGTATCTAACTATGGCTACACCTTC.

The gene calls are TRBV3-1 (or the pseudogene TRBV3-2) and TRBJ2-1; D possibly corresponds to TRBD2 (7 bases). Trimming stripped 0 bases from V and 4 bases from J, with 13 bases between. The germline V gene encodes CDR1 LGHDT and CDR2 YNNKEL (reference sequence). This CDR3 has 16 residues. The CDR3 reads CASSQDLGGPYNEQFF. As DNA, the CDR3 is TGTGCCAGCAGCCAAGATTTGGGGGGGCCGTACAATGAGCAGTTCTTC.

The chain couples TRBV3-1 (or the pseudogene TRBV3-2) to TRBJ1-6; 8 bases are shared with TRBD1. Germline V lookup: CDR1 LGHDT, CDR2 YNNKEL (reference sequence). V was clipped by 4 bases and J by 0 bases; unmatched bases: 5. This CDR3 is built from 17 residues. CDR3 in amino acids: CASSPRQGSSYNSPLHF. CDR3 nucleotides: TGTGCCAGCAGCCCAAGACAGGGGAGCTCCTATAATTCACCCCTCCACTTT.

The CDR3 nucleotides are TGTGCCAGCAGTCAGATAAGCGGGGGGGCTTATACCGGGGAGCTGTTTTTT. Protein product: CASSQISGGAYTGELFF. This rearrangement joins TRBV27 to TRBJ2-2; TRBD2 matches at 10 bases. CDR3 length equals 17 residues. Germline lookup yields CDR1 MNHEY and CDR2 SMNVEV (reference sequence). V shed 5 bases and J 5 bases; nucleotides not matched to a gene: 11.

The chain has TRBV27 and TRBJ1-2; 8 bases are a match to TRBD1. After removal of 6 bases from V and 7 bases from J, the junction contained 4 bases not matched to a gene. The CDR3 is 12 amino acids. Germline V CDR1 and CDR2: MNHEY, SMNVEV (reference sequence). The CDR3 here is CASSSGGTGYTF. As DNA, the CDR3 is TGTGCCAGCAGCTCAGGGGGCACTGGCTACACCTTC.

CDR3 sequence: CASSEVQGRFGEAFF. CDR3 DNA sequence: TGTGCCAGCAGTGAAGTACAGGGTAGGTTTGGAGAAGCTTTCTTT. The chain carries TRBV6-1 and TRBJ1-1; maybe TRBD1 (6 bases). CDR1 and CDR2 (germline): MNHNS, SASEGT. The V gene lost 1 base and the J gene lost 8 bases, with 17 bases spanning the gap. The CDR3 extends over 15 amino acids.

CDR3 sequence reads: CAISESARTATSFNYGYTF. The CDR3 nucleotides are TGTGCCATCAGTGAGTCAGCTAGGACAGCTACCTCGTTTAACTATGGCTACACCTTC. The rearrangement uses TRBV10-3 and TRBJ1-2, with D possibly being TRBD1 (6 bases). With 0 bases removed from V and 1 base from J, the gap between germline ends came to 21 bases. Germline CDR1 is ENHRY and CDR2 is SYGVKD. The CDR3 consists of 19 residues.

The chain employs TRBV5-5 and TRBJ1-4, with D maybe TRBD1 (6 bases). CDR1 SGHKS and CDR2 YYEKEE come from the germline V gene (reference sequence). Between the trimmed V and J ends, which lost 1 base and 4 bases, there was a span of 8 bases. This CDR3 contains 14 residues. The DNA for the CDR3 is TGTGCCAGCAGCTTGACAGGGAGTAATGAAAAACTGTTTTTT. Its translation: CASSLTGSNEKLFF.

This chain connects TRBV24-1 to TRBJ1-5; 7 bases are shared with TRBD1. J was trimmed by 6 bases and V by 4 bases; bases with no gene match: 5. Germline V CDR1 and CDR2: KGHDR, SFDVKD. The CDR3 is 14 residues long. In nucleotides, the CDR3 is TGTGCCACCAGTGACCAAGACAGGGCTCAGCCCCAGCATTTT. Its translation is CATSDQDRAQPQHF.

The chain joins TRBV5-1 to TRBJ2-3; D perhaps matches TRBD1 (6 bases). CDR1 and CDR2 from the germline V gene are SGHRS and YFSETQ. This CDR3 comprises 15 residues. V lost 3 bases and J 0 bases, leaving 11 bases between the germline ends. The CDR3 spells CASSSQGMSTDTQYF. CDR3 DNA sequence: TGCGCCAGCAGCTCACAGGGTATGAGCACAGATACGCAGTATTTT.

The chain recombines TRBV4-1 with TRBJ1-5, with D maybe TRBD1 (6 bases). The CDR3 spans 14 residues. V lost 8 bases and J 6 bases, leaving 17 bases between the germline ends. Germline V gene sequence: CDR1 MGHRA, CDR2 YSYEKL. CDR3 sequence: CASSMYRVGQPQHF. The CDR3, as DNA: TGCGCCAGCTCAATGTACAGGGTAGGTCAGCCCCAGCATTTT.

The chain employs TRBV11-2 and TRBJ2-5, with TRBD1 identical over 8 bases. The V gene end was trimmed by 5 bases and the J gene end by 0 bases; junction bases not matched to a gene: 2. The CDR3 consists of 14 residues. The germline CDR1 and CDR2 sequences are SGHAT and FQNNGV. This CDR3 is CASSATGDQETQYF. The CDR3 DNA reads as TGTGCCAGCAGCGCGACAGGGGACCAAGAGACCCAGTACTTC. The full variable domain, its missing parts supplied by reference TRBV11-2 and TRBJ2-5, is EAGVAQSPRYKIIEKRQSVAFWCNPISGHATLYWYQQILGQGPKLLIQFQNNGVVDDSQLPKDRFSAERLKGVDSTLKIQPAKLEDSAVYLCASSATGDQETQYFGPGTRLLVL.

This chain uses TRBV9 with TRBJ2-7; 7 bases agree with TRBD1. V gave up 3 bases and J gave up 2 bases; unmatched junction bases: 11. In germline, CDR1 is SGDLS, CDR2 YYNGEE. This CDR3 has 16 amino acids. Here the CDR3 DNA reads TGTGCCAGCAGCGCTCGACGCAGGGGGAAGCCCTACGAGCAGTACGTC. It codes for CASSARRRGKPYEQYV.

V is TRBV6-5 and J is TRBJ1-6; no firm D call. The CDR3 sequence is 12 residues long. Trimming cost V 7 bases and J 7 bases, with 8 bases left between them. CDR1 and CDR2 (germline): MNHEY, SVGAGI. The CDR3 region is CASNGRNSPLHF. As DNA, the CDR3 is TGTGCCAGCAATGGCAGAAATTCACCCCTCCACTTT.

This clone was picked up one time. The gene calls are TRBV15 and TRBJ2-7, with D possibly being TRBD1 (6 bases). This CDR3 region has 13 residues. Trimming left V 0 bases short and J 5 bases short, with 8 bases between. Germline V gene data show CDR1 as LNHNV and CDR2 as YYDKDF (reference sequence). Here the CDR3 DNA reads TGTGCCACCAGCAGAGATGAGGGGGACGAGCAGTACGTC. Translated, it gives CATSRDEGDEQYV.

The chain joins TRBV10-3 to TRBJ1-2; 9 nucleotides agree with TRBD1. The V segment lost 3 bases and the J segment 1 base; nucleotides outside the gene matches: 3. Germline values: CDR1 ENHRY, CDR2 SYGVKD. CDR3 size: 15 residues. The CDR3 nucleotides are TGTGCCATCAGTGATTGGGACAGGGATAACTATGGCTACACCTTC. It is translated as CAISDWDRDNYGYTF.